Presented here are 18 T cell receptor beta chains from one specimen sequenced in a study of blood T cell repertoires in COVID-19. Produced via immunoSEQ multiplex PCR; TCRdb's table is partial and in-frame only. Among a few hundred thousand clones listed, about 91% were seen once. Source material: peripheral blood. The receptors shown here come from a woman aged 60-70 years with acute or convalescent COVID-19.

J is TRBJ2-5 and V is TRBV19; maybe TRBD2 (6 bases). Per germline, CDR1 LNHDA and CDR2 SQIVND (reference sequence). V dropped 4 bases and J dropped 1 base, with 10 bases sitting between them. The CDR3 covers 14 residues. CDR3 in DNA: TGTGCCAGTAGTACCCGGGACTTCCAAGAGACCCAGTACTTC. Protein: CASSTRDFQETQYF. The full variable domain, rest sourced from reference TRBV19 and TRBJ2-5, is DGGITQSPKYLFRKEGQNVTLSCEQNLNHDAMYWYRQDPGQGLRLIYYSQIVNDFQKGDIAEGYSVSREKKESFPLTVTSAQKNPTAFYLCASSTRDFQETQYFGPGTRLLVL.

The rearrangement links TRBV7-8 to TRBJ1-5, with 10 nucleotides matching TRBD1. J was trimmed by 5 bases and V by 7 bases; bases with no gene match: 5. This CDR3 comprises 14 residues. CDR1 is SGHVS and CDR2 is FQNEAQ in the germline V gene. The CDR3 here is CASTAGTGDQPQHF. CDR3 nucleotide sequence: TGTGCCAGCACCGCCGGGACAGGGGATCAGCCCCAGCATTTT.

The chain combines TRBV11-2 with TRBJ1-6; 8 nucleotides match TRBD1. Trimming at V came to 4 bases and at J to 7 bases, leaving 6 bases not matched to a gene. The CDR3 contains 15 residues. CDR1 and CDR2 (germline): SGHAT, FQNNGV. The DNA for the CDR3 is TGTGCCAGCAGCTCACACAGGGGGAGGAATTCACCCCTCCACTTT. Its translation is CASSSHRGRNSPLHF.

This chain uses TRBV6-2 or TRBV6-3 with TRBJ1-5; a weak D match, TRBD1 (5 bases). Germline V gene sequence: CDR1 MNHEY, CDR2 SVGEGT. Deletions cut 6 bases from V and 1 base from J, with 16 bases between. The CDR3 totals 16 residues. This CDR3 reads CASSSLGGASNQPQHF. The CDR3 DNA reads TGTGCCAGCAGCTCACTCGGAGGGGCCAGCAATCAGCCCCAGCATTTT.

This clone was detected only once. The CDR3 DNA reads TGTGCCAGCCGCGGGGCTTATAATTCACCCCTCCACTTT. It specifies CASRGAYNSPLHF. This sequence joins TRBV19 and TRBJ1-6; the D gene is possibly TRBD1 (5 bases). The germline gives CDR1 LNHDA, CDR2 SQIVND (reference sequence). Trimming cost V 9 bases and J 4 bases, with 10 bases left between them. The CDR3 consists of 13 residues.

The chain links TRBV2 to TRBJ2-3; D perhaps matches TRBD2 (5 bases). Trimming stripped 4 bases from V and 0 bases from J, with 8 bases between. Germline CDR1 reads SNHLY; CDR2 reads FYNNEI. This CDR3 has 14 amino acids. CDR3 residues: CASSARTSTDTQYF. For the CDR3, the DNA is TGTGCCAGCAGTGCCCGGACTAGCACAGATACGCAGTATTTT.

This chain links TRBV27 with TRBJ1-3; D possibly corresponds to TRBD1 (5 bases). Trimming took 7 bases from V and 4 from J, leaving 11 bases between them. This CDR3 is 13 amino acids long. Looked up from germline, CDR1 is MNHEY and CDR2 is SMNVEV (reference sequence). The CDR3, as DNA: TGTGCCAGCAAGATTCAGGGAGGAAACACCATATATTTT. Its translation is CASKIQGGNTIYF.

The chain recombines TRBV5-1 with TRBJ1-3; D may be TRBD1 (5 bases). CDR3 length: 14 residues. Trimming stripped 0 bases from V and 4 bases from J, with 8 bases between. The germline gives CDR1 SGHRS, CDR2 YFSETQ. The CDR3 sequence is CASSLAGAGNTIYF. In DNA, the CDR3 is TGCGCCAGCAGCTTGGCTGGGGCCGGAAACACCATATATTTT.

This clone has just a few counts. This rearrangement joins TRBV9 to TRBJ2-2, with 10 bases aligning to TRBD2. Germline CDR1 SGDLS, CDR2 YYNGEE. The CDR3 has 16 residues. The J segment lost 7 bases and the V segment lost 0 bases, leaving 6 bases of the junction unmatched. In nucleotides, the CDR3 is TGTGCCAGCAGCGTAGCGTGGACTAGCGGAAACGGGGAGCTGTTTTTT. Translating gives CASSVAWTSGNGELFF.

The V gene is TRBV5-1, the J gene TRBJ1-3, with unresolved D. The CDR3 is made up of 15 amino acids. The germline CDR1 and CDR2 sequences are SGHRS and YFSETQ. V was clipped by 3 bases and J by 5 bases, with 15 bases between them. CDR3 nucleotide sequence: TGCGCCAGCAGCTACGGGTCGGGAGTGAGAAACACCATATATTTT. Translating it yields CASSYGSGVRNTIYF. Full variable domain (missing parts from reference TRBV5-1 and TRBJ1-3): KAGVTQTPRYLIKTRGQQVTLSCSPISGHRSVSWYQQTPGQGLQFLFEYFSETQRNKGNFPGRFSGRQFSNSRSEMNVSTLELGDSALYLCASSYGSGVRNTIYFGEGSWLTVV.

This chain uses TRBV11-2 with TRBJ2-1; D may be TRBD1 (5 bases). CDR3 length: 15 residues. Trimming took off 2 bases at V and 1 base at J, with 9 bases between the two ends. Germline lookup yields CDR1 SGHAT and CDR2 FQNNGV. CDR3 in DNA: TGTGCCAGCAGCTTACCGAGACAGTCCTACAATGAGCAGTTCTTC. Protein: CASSLPRQSYNEQFF.

This chain connects TRBV21-1 to TRBJ2-5; the table's TRBD2 call for D was not verified on the DNA. TRBV21-1 counts as a pseudogene. CDR3 length: 18 residues. The CDR3 spells CASSKGYGVAEGPETQYF. The CDR3, as DNA: TGTGCCAGCAGCAAAGGTTATGGGGTAGCGGAGGGCCCAGAGACCCAGTACTTC.

V is TRBV25-1 and J is TRBJ1-6; 8 nucleotides agree with TRBD1. The ends lost 4 bases at V and 7 bases at J; junction bases unmatched: 6. The CDR3 is 15 amino acids. Germline V gene data show CDR1 as MGHDK and CDR2 as SYGVNS. The CDR3 here is CASSGRTGWNSPLHF. CDR3 bases: TGTGCCAGCAGTGGACGGACAGGGTGGAATTCACCCCTCCACTTT.

This sequence joins TRBV4-2 and TRBJ1-1; D remains ambiguous. This CDR3 comprises 14 residues. V lost 0 bases to trimming and J lost 1 base, with 6 bases between them. CDR1 and CDR2 from the germline V gene are LGHNA and YNFKEQ. CDR3 region: CASSQDSKNTEAFF. The CDR3 DNA reads as TGTGCCAGCAGCCAAGATTCAAAGAACACTGAAGCTTTCTTT.

V is TRBV19 and J is TRBJ2-1; 11 positions match TRBD2. J lost 10 bases, V lost 1 base, and 15 bases had no gene match. The CDR3 consists of 18 residues. The germline gives CDR1 LNHDA, CDR2 SQIVND (reference sequence). The CDR3 nucleotides are TGTGCCAGTAGTATAGGGCTAGCGGGAGGTCGCTCCTTGAGGGAGCAGTTCTTC. Protein: CASSIGLAGGRSLREQFF.

The chain links TRBV28 to TRBJ2-3, with TRBD1 matching 7 bases. Per the germline V gene, CDR1 is MDHEN and CDR2 is SYDVKM. The CDR3 is made up of 17 amino acids. V was clipped by 6 bases and J by 0 bases; unmatched bases: 12. Here the CDR3 reads CASSLSGHRGSTDTQYF. CDR3 DNA: TGTGCCAGCAGCCTCAGCGGCCACAGGGGTAGCACAGATACGCAGTATTTT.

Note on this clone: This sample also contains other DNA sequences that code for the same CDR3. The chain couples TRBV27 to TRBJ2-7; 7 bases line up with TRBD1. After removal of 6 bases from V and 4 bases from J, the junction contained 3 bases not matched to a gene. Per the germline V gene, CDR1 is MNHEY and CDR2 is SMNVEV (reference sequence). The CDR3 sequence is 12 residues long. Here the CDR3 DNA reads TGTGCCAGCAGCTTGACAGGGTACGAGCAGTACTTC. Residues: CASSLTGYEQYF.

The chain uses TRBV19 and TRBJ2-1, with 11 bases matching TRBD1. The CDR3 spans 17 residues. The germline V gene has CDR1 LNHDA and CDR2 SQIVND (reference sequence). The V gene end was trimmed by 4 bases and the J gene end by 6 bases; junction bases not matched to a gene: 11. The CDR3 DNA follows: TGTGCCAGTAGTAAAGGTCTCCGGGACAGGGGGATCAATGAGCAGTTCTTC. Amino acid sequence: CASSKGLRDRGINEQFF. The entire variable domain, with the rest obtained from reference TRBV19 and TRBJ2-1, is as follows: DGGITQSPKYLFRKEGQNVTLSCEQNLNHDAMYWYRQDPGQGLRLIYYSQIVNDFQKGDIAEGYSVSREKKESFPLTVTSAQKNPTAFYLCASSKGLRDRGINEQFFGPGTRLTVL.